This TCR beta chain was retrieved from a study of T cell responses to AZD1222 COVID-19 vaccine. General study findings and limits: Baseline antibody screening turned up just 6 or 7 seropositive AZD1222 recipients. Unmutated variant regions are reportedly the target of nearly half of TCRs that are spike-specific. Clonal diversity may have been underestimated, and the donors were mostly white British, with more females than males. Repertoire samples came only from after the peak T cell response.

As regards this clone: Its antigen is as yet unknown.

CDR1 and CDR2 (germline): MDHEN, SYDVKM. Trimming removed 7 bases from V and 2 bases from J, with 14 bases in between. This CDR3 comprises 14 residues. The assay was immunoSEQ multiplex PCR, and TCRdb's table has in-frame clones only and misses some. The sample records 110,000 or so clones, about 86% being singletons. The TCR sequence derives from an adult who received the AZD1222 COVID-19 vaccine. Sequencing was performed on peripheral blood, taken 28 days after the second AZD1222 dose. The V gene is TRBV28, the J gene TRBJ1-1; possibly TRBD1 for D (6 bases). The CDR3 spells CASIPDRINTEAFF. Written as DNA, the CDR3 is TGTGCCAGCATCCCAGACAGGATAAACACTGAAGCTTTCTTT.